This T cell receptor (beta chain) was identified in a study of T cell responses to AZD1222 COVID-19 vaccine. Findings and caveats of the study: Clonal diversity was possibly underestimated, and the donors were mostly white British, with more females.

Germline V gene sequence: CDR1 GTSNPN, CDR2 SVGIG (reference sequence). This CDR3 comprises 14 residues. V dropped 0 bases and J dropped 3 bases, with 11 bases sitting between them. The assay was immunoSEQ multiplex PCR, and TCRdb's table has in-frame clones only and misses some. The sample holds some 99,000 clones, around nine tenths seen once. Comment on this clone: The antigen remains undetermined.

Sequences were derived from peripheral blood, sampled 28 days after the second AZD1222 dose. The TCR was taken from an adult who received the AZD1222 COVID-19 vaccine. This sequence joins TRBV30 and TRBJ2-5; tentative D call: TRBD2 (6 bases). The CDR3 here is CAWSVRVAEETQYF. The CDR3 DNA sequence: TGTGCCTGGAGTGTACGCGTAGCGGAAGAGACCCAGTACTTC.